This paragraph reports one TCR beta chain. Its specificity is not known. This sample was included in a study of Tregs in tolerant kidney transplant recipients. Findings of the study overall: Biological reproducibility was not directly addressed, but technical replication error appeared minimal. Donor-specific Treg expansion exceeded global Treg expansion in tolerant patients, suggesting antigen drive.

Thawed PBMCs were FACS-sorted into unstimulated CD4+CD25+CD127- regulatory T cells, CD4+CD25- non-regulatory cells, CD4 and CD8 cells. TCRdb keeps only in-frame clones here, not all; method: immunoSEQ multiplex PCR. This sample yields about 64,000 clones, of which more than 95% are seen a single time; nearly 0.35% belongs to the top ten. CDR3 length equals 13 residues. CDR1 and CDR2 from the germline V gene are SGHRS and YFSETQ. The V end was cut by 4 bases, the J end by 5 bases, with 12 bases between. The specimen comprised Tregs from blood, sampled before the transplant. V gene TRBV5-1 combines with J gene TRBJ1-1; a weak D match, TRBD1 (5 bases). The sequence was collected from a human donor who received a combined kidney and bone marrow transplant. DNA for the CDR3: TGCGCCAGCAGCCAGCCCGGGGGTACTGAAGCTTTCTTT. Its translation: CASSQPGGTEAFF.